These 18 T cell receptor beta chains were sequenced from one sample in a study of response to subunit inactivated influenza vaccine (dated by TCRdb to 2017 to 2018). Library preparation employed RT-PCR. TCRdb lists the instrument as Illumina HiSeq 2500. Starting from the raw public reads, TCRdb applied fastp trimming at Q25, assembled clones with MiXCR and retained in-frame beta chains. Every distinct CDR3 protein forms one entry, paired with its most common genes and DNA. The sample table contains roughly 620,000 distinct CDR3 sequences; only one count was recorded for about 11% of them. The ten largest clonotypes hold about 11% of the sample. The same data also went into a second study, on T cells expressing NK-cell markers. The second study's paper adds: The TCR beta cDNA libraries were made using 5'RACE template switching, a step that added both a universal primer site and unique molecular identifiers.

The material was PBMCs from blood, obtained on the day of vaccination. The receptors here all came from a man aged 50-59 years who received an inactivated influenza vaccine. Donor details come from another sample of the same person, matched by shared clones.

In its sample, this clonotype was seen a few times. V and J are TRBV30 and TRBJ2-3; D is ambiguous. This CDR3 region has 13 residues. Trimming left V 0 bases short and J 8 bases short, with 12 bases between. Per the germline V gene, CDR1 is GTSNPN and CDR2 is SVGIG (reference sequence). The CDR3 is CAWSVPSTGTQYF. CDR3 in DNA: TGTGCCTGGAGTGTTCCATCTACCGGTACGCAGTATTTT.

The chain links TRBV5-1 to TRBJ2-1; D call uncertain. V was cut by 6 bases and J by 0 bases, with 16 bases left in between. CDR1 is SGHRS, CDR2 YFSETQ, per germline. The CDR3 length is 16 residues. CDR3 bases: TGCGCCAGCAATATTGGAAGTCTGAGCTCCTACAATGAGCAGTTCTTC. Translating gives CASNIGSLSSYNEQFF.

Many counts were recorded for this clonotype. The chain combines TRBV10-2 with TRBJ1-1, with a weak D call TRBD1 (6 bases). CDR1 and CDR2 (germline): WSHSY, SAAADI. CDR3 length equals 14 residues. Trimming pared 5 bases from V and 4 bases from J, leaving 14 bases between. CDR3 nucleotides: TGCGCCAGCAGTCCTCAAGGGGGTCCCACTGAAGCTTTCTTT. Amino acids: CASSPQGGPTEAFF.

CDR3 DNA sequence: TGTGCCAGCAATGCCGGGACTACCTACAATGAGCAGTTCTTC. Its protein is CASNAGTTYNEQFF. V is TRBV6-1 and J is TRBJ2-1, with 7 bases matching TRBD2. Trimming took 7 bases from V and 2 from J; bases not matched to a gene: 5. The germline gives CDR1 MNHNS, CDR2 SASEGT. The CDR3 spans 14 residues.

The genes are TRBV5-1 and TRBJ2-7; D is perhaps TRBD2 (6 bases). Germline loops: CDR1 SGHRS, CDR2 YFSETQ. V was clipped by 4 bases and J by 1 base, with 15 bases between them. The CDR3 totals 15 residues. As DNA, the CDR3 is TGCGCCAGCAGCCGCGGGGTACTGTCGTCCTACGAGCAGTACTTC. This sequence encodes CASSRGVLSSYEQYF.

This chain joins TRBV28 and TRBJ2-7, with D possibly TRBD1 on 5 matching bases. The ends were cut back, 9 bases at V and 2 bases at J, with 14 bases in the middle. The CDR3 contains 13 residues. The germline V gene has CDR1 MDHEN and CDR2 SYDVKM. CDR3 amino acids: CASLRGSPYEQYF. The CDR3 nucleotides are TGTGCCAGTCTAAGGGGTAGCCCCTACGAGCAGTACTTC.

This clonotype was recorded a few times. This chain uses TRBV5-4 with TRBJ2-7, with D perhaps TRBD1 or TRBD2 (5 bases each). This CDR3 has 14 amino acids. CDR1 is SGHNT and CDR2 is YYREEE in the germline V gene (reference sequence). With 2 bases removed from V and 5 bases from J, the gap between germline ends came to 14 bases. The DNA for the CDR3 is TGTGCCAGCAGCTTTTGGGCTAGCAGGGACGAGCAGTACTTC. As protein: CASSFWASRDEQYF. Variable domain in full (rest from reference TRBV5-4 and TRBJ2-7): ETGVTQSPTHLIKTRGQQVTLRCSSQSGHNTVSWYQQALGQGPQFIFQYYREEENGRGNFPPRFSGLQFPNYSSELNVNALELDDSALYLCASSFWASRDEQYFGPGTRLTVT.

This clonotype was counted ten times or more. The chain has TRBV12-3 or TRBV12-4 and TRBJ2-2; possibly TRBD1 for D (5 bases). CDR3 length: 12 residues. V was cut by 7 bases and J by 5 bases, with 8 bases left in between. Written as DNA, the CDR3 is TGTGCCAGCATCCAGGGAACCGGGGAGCTGTTTTTT. Amino acids: CASIQGTGELFF.

This clonotype showed up many times. The rearrangement joins TRBV20-1 to TRBJ2-5; 14 positions match TRBD2. Per germline, CDR1 DFQATT and CDR2 SNEGSKA (reference sequence). This CDR3 region has 15 residues. J gave up 5 bases and V 5 bases, and 7 bases lay outside the gene matches. The CDR3 DNA follows: TGCAGTGCTCAGACTAGCGGGAGGGCCAGTGAGACCCAGTACTTC. This codes for CSAQTSGRASETQYF.

This clonotype was picked up a small number of times. The chain recombines TRBV5-1 with TRBJ2-3, with D tentatively TRBD1 (6 bases). CDR1 SGHRS and CDR2 YFSETQ come from the germline V gene. The CDR3 totals 15 residues. The ends were cut back, 0 bases at V and 1 base at J, with 9 bases in the middle. CDR3 residues: CASSLAGEGTDTQYF. CDR3 coding DNA: TGCGCCAGCAGCTTGGCAGGGGAAGGCACAGATACGCAGTATTTT.

This chain uses TRBV6-5 with TRBJ2-7, with a tentative D call TRBD2 (5 bases). The CDR3 is 14 residues long. CDR1 and CDR2 from the germline V gene are MNHEY and SVGAGI. Deletions cut 2 bases from V and 2 bases from J, with 10 bases between. CDR3 nucleotides: TGTGCCAGCAGTTACGGCGCCGGGGCCTACGAGCAGTACTTC. The encoded protein is CASSYGAGAYEQYF.

This chain connects TRBV15 to TRBJ2-5; D call uncertain. Trimming took 5 bases from V and 5 from J, leaving 12 bases between them. This CDR3 has 13 residues. Germline values: CDR1 LNHNV, CDR2 YYDKDF (reference sequence). The CDR3 DNA is TGTGCCACCAGCCCCTGGGAAGGGGAGACCCAGTACTTC. This translates into CATSPWEGETQYF.

The chain combines TRBV29-1 with TRBJ2-1; 10 bases fit TRBD2. Germline V CDR1 and CDR2: SQVTM, ANQGSEA. Losses at the gene ends were 2 bases for V and 8 bases for J; bases not matched to a gene: 9. This CDR3 contains 15 residues. CDR3 amino acids: CSVEKRGGRQYEQFF. CDR3 nucleotides: TGCAGCGTTGAAAAGCGGGGGGGCCGTCAGTATGAGCAGTTCTTC.

This clonotype appeared many times. The chain uses TRBV13 and TRBJ2-5; the D is unclear. Germline V lookup: CDR1 PRHDT, CDR2 FYEKMQ (reference sequence). This CDR3 has 11 residues. Trimming stripped 6 bases from V and 4 bases from J, with 6 bases between. CDR3 DNA sequence: TGTGCCAGCAGTATTCGAGAGACCCAGTACTTC. The encoded protein is CASSIRETQYF. Full variable domain (remainder filled in from reference TRBV13 and TRBJ2-5): AAGVIQSPRHLIKEKRETATLKCYPIPRHDTVYWYQQGPGQDPQFLISFYEKMQSDKGSIPDRFSAQQFSDYHSELNMSSLELGDSALYFCASSIRETQYFGPGTRLLVL.

This clonotype has more than one count but fewer than ten. Germline and junction disagree at one end, which may indicate a read error. The chain links TRBV7-2 to TRBJ2-7; 7 bases are shared with TRBD2. Looked up from germline, CDR1 is SGHTA and CDR2 is FQGNSA. The CDR3 runs to 14 residues. CDR3 bases: TGTGCCAGCAGCCTAGCGGAGAGCTCCTACGAGCAGTACTTC. Protein: CASSLAESSYEQYF.

This clonotype occurred a few times. CDR3 residues: CASSISKEGANVLTF. The CDR3 bases are TGCGCCAGCAGCATAAGTAAAGAGGGGGCCAACGTCCTGACTTTC. This chain links TRBV5-1 with TRBJ2-6; unclear D gene. CDR1 and CDR2 from the germline V gene are SGHRS and YFSETQ. Trimming stripped 4 bases from V and 4 bases from J, with 12 bases between. This CDR3 has 15 amino acids.

In DNA form, the CDR3 reads TGCAGTGCAACCGGGACACTAAGCACAGATACGCAGTATTTT. This sequence encodes CSATGTLSTDTQYF. The rearrangement joins TRBV20-1 to TRBJ2-3; TRBD1 might be the D (6 bases). This CDR3 region has 14 residues. The germline gives CDR1 DFQATT, CDR2 SNEGSKA (reference sequence). Trimming removed 6 bases from V and 0 bases from J, with 13 bases in between.

This chain joins TRBV2 and TRBJ2-1; possibly TRBD1 or TRBD2 for D (5 bases each). CDR3 size: 15 residues. Germline V CDR1 and CDR2: SNHLY, FYNNEI. The germline V and J ends were trimmed by 6 bases and 1 base, with 13 bases remaining between them. This CDR3 reads CASSEQDSSYNEQFF. The DNA for the CDR3 is TGTGCCAGCAGCGAACAGGACTCGTCCTACAATGAGCAGTTCTTC. The variable domain in full, completed from reference TRBV2 and TRBJ2-1, reads EPEVTQTPSHQVTQMGQEVILRCVPISNHLYFYWYRQILGQKVEFLVSFYNNEISEKSEIFDDQFSVERPDGSNFTLKIRSTKLEDSAMYFCASSEQDSSYNEQFFGPGTRLTVL.